This T cell receptor (beta chain) is from a study of vaccination effects on CD4 cells after COVID-19. In the study overall: Expansion with viral peptide pools was applied to antigen-specific CD4+ T cells by the ViraFEST assay prior to sequencing.

Assay used: immunoSEQ multiplex PCR; TCRdb lists only in-frame clones, some missing. The table lists fewer than 40,000 clones, approximately 63% of them singletons, with roughly 3.8% in the top ten. On day 10 of culture, CD4+ T cells were separated out. The study found no prior SARS-CoV-2 infection in the vaccine recipients, who tested negative for nucleocapsid antibodies. A half-volume exchange with IL-2 medium occurred on days 3 and 7. To note about this clone: What it binds is not known.

This clonotype originated in a human donor who received a COVID-19 vaccine. The material sequenced was CD4+ T cells from PBMCs cultured without peptide, taken before COVID-19 vaccination.

The CDR3, as DNA: TGCGCCAGCACCGGGGGTGGGGTCCAAGAGACCCAGTACTTC. It is translated as CASTGGGVQETQYF. The chain employs TRBV5-1 and TRBJ2-5; D is possibly TRBD2 (6 bases). CDR1 is SGHRS, CDR2 YFSETQ, per germline. The CDR3 spans 14 residues. With 6 bases removed from V and 1 base from J, the gap between germline ends came to 13 bases.